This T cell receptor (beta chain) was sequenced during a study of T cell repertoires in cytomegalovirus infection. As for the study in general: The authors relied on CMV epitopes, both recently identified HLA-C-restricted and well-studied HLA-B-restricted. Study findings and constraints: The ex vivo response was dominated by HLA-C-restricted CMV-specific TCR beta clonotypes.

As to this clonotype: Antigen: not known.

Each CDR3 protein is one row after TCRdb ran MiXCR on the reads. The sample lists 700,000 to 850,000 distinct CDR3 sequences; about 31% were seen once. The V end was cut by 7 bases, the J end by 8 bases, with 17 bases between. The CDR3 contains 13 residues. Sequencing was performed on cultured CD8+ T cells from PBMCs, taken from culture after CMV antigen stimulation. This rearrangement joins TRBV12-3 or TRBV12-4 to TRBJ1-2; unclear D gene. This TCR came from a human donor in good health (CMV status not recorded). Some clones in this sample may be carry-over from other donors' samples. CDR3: CASTASGPRGYTF. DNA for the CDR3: TGTGCCAGCACGGCCTCCGGCCCACGAGGCTACACCTTC.